This TCR beta chain was recovered during a study of cytomegalovirus exposure and HLA in healthy donors. Whole-study context: Earlier work reported approximately 110 million unique TCR beta sequences from some 180 million T cells.

The V segment lost 1 base and the J segment 1 base; nucleotides outside the gene matches: 9. The CDR3 consists of 18 residues. Per the germline V gene, CDR1 is SEHNR and CDR2 is FQNEAQ (reference sequence). Findings of the study overall: Across all donors, roughly uniform sequencing depth was an assumption of the presence/absence analyses. Immune exposure information comprised only CMV serostatus.

To note about this clone: Its antigen is undetermined.

The PCR made use of 60 Vbeta and 13 Jbeta primers. Sequencing was performed with immunoSEQ multiplex PCR; in TCRdb, only in-frame clones are kept and a portion is missing. The sample lists over 85,000 clones; over 60% were seen once. The source material was PBMCs. The V gene is TRBV7-9, the J gene TRBJ1-5, with 8 nucleotides matching TRBD1. The clonotype was recovered from a woman aged 60-75 years in good health and CMV-seropositive. The CDR3, as DNA: TGTGCCAGCAGCTTAGGGTTTGGGGGGACAGGAAGCAATCAGCCCCAGCATTTT. The encoded protein is CASSLGFGGTGSNQPQHF.